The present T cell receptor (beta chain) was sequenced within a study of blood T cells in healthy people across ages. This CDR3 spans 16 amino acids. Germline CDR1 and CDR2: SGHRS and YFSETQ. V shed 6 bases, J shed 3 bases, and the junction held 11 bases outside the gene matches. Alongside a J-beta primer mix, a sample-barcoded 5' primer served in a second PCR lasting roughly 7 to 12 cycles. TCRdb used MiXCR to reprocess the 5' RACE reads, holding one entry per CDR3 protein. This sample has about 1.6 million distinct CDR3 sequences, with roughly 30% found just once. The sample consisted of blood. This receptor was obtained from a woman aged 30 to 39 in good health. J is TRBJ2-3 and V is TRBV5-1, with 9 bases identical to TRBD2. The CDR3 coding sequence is TGCGCCAGCACCCAGACTAGCGGTTCTCGAACAGATACGCAGTATTTT. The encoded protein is CASTQTSGSRTDTQYF.